This T cell receptor beta chain is from a study of Tregs in tolerant kidney transplant recipients. Study-level results: Findings come from small patient numbers and require larger validation.

Assay used: immunoSEQ multiplex PCR; TCRdb lists only in-frame clones, some missing. This table has 85,000 to 95,000 clones, approximately 94% appearing once. CD4+CD25+CD127- Tregs, CD4+CD25- non-Tregs, CD4 and CD8 cells were sorted. A note on this clone: What it binds is unknown.

Trimming left V 2 bases short and J 0 bases short, with 11 bases between. CDR3 length: 15 amino acids. Germline loops: CDR1 MNHEY, CDR2 SVGAGI. The chain combines TRBV6-5 with TRBJ2-7; D ambiguous. The sample comprised CD8+ T cells from blood. The sequence derives from a human donor in good health. The CDR3 region has the DNA TGTGCCAGCAGTTACCTGGGCTTAAGCTCCTACGAGCAGTACTTC. Its protein product is CASSYLGLSSYEQYF.